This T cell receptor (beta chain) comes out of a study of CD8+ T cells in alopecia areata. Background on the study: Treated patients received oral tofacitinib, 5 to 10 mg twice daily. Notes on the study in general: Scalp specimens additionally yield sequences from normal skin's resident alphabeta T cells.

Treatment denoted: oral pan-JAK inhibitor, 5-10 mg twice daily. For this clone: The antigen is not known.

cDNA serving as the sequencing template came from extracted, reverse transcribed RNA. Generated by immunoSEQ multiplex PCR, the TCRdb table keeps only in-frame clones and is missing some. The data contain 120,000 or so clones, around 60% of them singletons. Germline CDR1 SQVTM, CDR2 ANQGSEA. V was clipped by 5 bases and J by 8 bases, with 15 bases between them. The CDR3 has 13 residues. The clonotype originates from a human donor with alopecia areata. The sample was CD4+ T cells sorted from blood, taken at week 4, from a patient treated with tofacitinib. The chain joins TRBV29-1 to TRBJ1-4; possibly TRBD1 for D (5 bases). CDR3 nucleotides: TGCAGCGTTATACGGGGGACGGACGAAAAACTGTTTTTT. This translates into CSVIRGTDEKLFF.